The T cell receptor beta chain under discussion was sequenced for a study of response to subunit inactivated influenza vaccine. TCRdb re-analysed the RT-PCR reads in MiXCR, keeping a single row per CDR3 protein. The sample has roughly 550,000 distinct CDR3 sequences; approximately 22% are singletons. Germline lookup yields CDR1 SGDLS and CDR2 YYNGEE. The V and J ends lost 0 bases and 5 bases, in that order; junction bases with no gene match: 6. The CDR3 sequence is 18 residues long. This same sample was also taken into another study, of T cells expressing NK-cell markers. From that second work: UMI-tagged 5'RACE template switching yielded the TCR beta cDNA. The sequencing cohort of eight donors included seven HCMV-seropositive individuals and one seronegative individual. Top CD8+ clonotypes included the dominant CD3+CD56+NKG2C+ clonotypes in six donors. There were a handful of donors in whom these clonotypes also led the CD3+CD56-NKG2C+ fraction.

This TCR was sampled from a man in his forties or fifties who received an inactivated influenza vaccine. The rearrangement links TRBV9 to TRBJ2-2, with TRBD2 matching 14 bases. Material: CD4+ T cells sorted from PBMCs, obtained 11 to 12 days after vaccination. CDR3 region: CASSVGGLAGEGTGELFF. The CDR3 nucleotides are TGTGCCAGCAGCGTAGGGGGACTAGCGGGAGAAGGAACCGGGGAGCTGTTTTTT.